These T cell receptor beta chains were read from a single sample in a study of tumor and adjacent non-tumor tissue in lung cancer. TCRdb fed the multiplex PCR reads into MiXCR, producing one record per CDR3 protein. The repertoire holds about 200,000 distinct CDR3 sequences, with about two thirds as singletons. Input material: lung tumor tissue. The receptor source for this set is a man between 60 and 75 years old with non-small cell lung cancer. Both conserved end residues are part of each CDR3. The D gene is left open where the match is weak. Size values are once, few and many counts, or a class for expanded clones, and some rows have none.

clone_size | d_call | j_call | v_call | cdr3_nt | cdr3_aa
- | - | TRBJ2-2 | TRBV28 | TGTGCCAGCAGCCCCACAGGGTTAGGCGGGGAGCTGTTTTTT | CASSPTGLGGELFF
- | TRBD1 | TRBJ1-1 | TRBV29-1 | TGCAGCGTTGAAGTAAACAGGGGCCTCGAAGCTTTCTTT | CSVEVNRGLEAFF
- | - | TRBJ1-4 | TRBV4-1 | TGCGCCAGCATCCAAGGCCGGGACATTGGGGAAATACTGTTCTTT | CASIQGRDIGEILFF
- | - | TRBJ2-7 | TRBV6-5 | TGTGCCAGCAGTTACATGGGGCGGGGGCGAGAGCAGTACTTC | CASSYMGRGREQYF
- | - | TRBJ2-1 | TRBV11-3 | TGTGTCAGCAGCTTAGAGGGACCCCCCTCCTACAATGAGCGGTTCTTC | CVSSLEGPPSYNERFF
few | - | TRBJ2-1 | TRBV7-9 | TGTGCCAGCACACCGCTCAATGAGCAGTTCTTC | CASTPLNEQFF
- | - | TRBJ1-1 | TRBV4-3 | TGCGCCAGCAGCCAAGATGGGGGAAGGAACACTGAAGCAATCTTT | CASSQDGGRNTEAIF
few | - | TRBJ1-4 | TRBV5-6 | TGTGCCAGCAGCCCAGGGACGGGACAAAAACTGTTTTTT | CASSPGTGQKLFF
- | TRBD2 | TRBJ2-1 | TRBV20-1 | TGCGCACTTACGGGAGGGCCGGGCAATGAGCAGTCCTTC | CALTGGPGNEQSF
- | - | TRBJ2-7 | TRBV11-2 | TGTGCCAGCAGCTTAGGGACTGTCTACAACCAGTACTTC | CASSLGTVYNQYF
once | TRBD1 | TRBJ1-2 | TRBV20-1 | TGCAGTGCTAGAGATTCGGGACAGAGATTTGGCTATACCTTC | CSARDSGQRFGYTF
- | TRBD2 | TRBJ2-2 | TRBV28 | TGTGCCAGCAGACGCTGGTTTAGCGGACTAGTGGGAGGAGTGGAGCTGTTTTTT | CASRRWFSGLVGGVELFF
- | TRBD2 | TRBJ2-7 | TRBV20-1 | TGCAGTCTTGGACTAGCGGGCGGAGACGAGCAATACTTC | CSLGLAGGDEQYF
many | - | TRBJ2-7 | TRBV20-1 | TGCAGTGCTAGAGGTCTCAGGGACTCCTACGAGCAGTACTTC | CSARGLRDSYEQYF
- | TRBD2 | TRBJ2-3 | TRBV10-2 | TGCGTCAGCAGTGAGGATGCGGGAGTGGGTACAGATACGCAGTATTTT | CVSSEDAGVGTDTQYF
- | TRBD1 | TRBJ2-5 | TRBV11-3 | TGTGCCAGCAGTTCGGGACAGGTCCAAGAGACCCAGTGCTTC | CASSSGQVQETQCF
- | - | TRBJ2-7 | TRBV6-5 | TGTGCCAGCAGTTACACCGTGACAGGTGCCTCCTACGAGCAGTACTTC | CASSYTVTGASYEQYF
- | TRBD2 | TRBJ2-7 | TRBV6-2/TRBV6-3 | TGTGCCGGCAGTTACTCGGGAGGAAATCGCCACGAGCAGCACTTC | CAGSYSGGNRHEQHF
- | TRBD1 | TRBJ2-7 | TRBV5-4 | TGTGCCAGCAGCCCCCGGCACAGGGGTCTAGGCGAGCAGTACTTC | CASSPRHRGLGEQYF
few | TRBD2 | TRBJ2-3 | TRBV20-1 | TGCAGTGCTGCGGCGGGGGGCCTCACAGATACGCAGTATTTT | CSAAAGGLTDTQYF
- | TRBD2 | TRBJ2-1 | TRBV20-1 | TGCAGTGCTGGGAGACTAGCGGGAGCGTCTTGGAGTCTGCTGAATGAGCAGTTCTTC | CSAGRLAGASWSLLNEQFF
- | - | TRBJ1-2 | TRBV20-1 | TGCAGTGCCACGAACCGGATAGGGGCTATTGGCGGTGGCTACACCTTC | CSATNRIGAIGGGYTF
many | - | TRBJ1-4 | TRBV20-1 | TGCAGTGCTAGGACAGCCGCAACTAATGAAAAACTGTTTTTT | CSARTAATNEKLFF
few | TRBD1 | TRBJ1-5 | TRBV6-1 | TGTGCCAGCAGTGGTACAGGGGGCTTTGACCAGCCCCAGCATTTT | CASSGTGGFDQPQHF
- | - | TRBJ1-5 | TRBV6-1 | TGTGCCAACAGCCCGGACATCCTAAATCTGCCCCAGCATTTT | CANSPDILNLPQHF
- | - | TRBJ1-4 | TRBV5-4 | TGTGTCAGCAGCACACCAACGGATGGCGAAAAACTGTTTTTT | CVSSTPTDGEKLFF
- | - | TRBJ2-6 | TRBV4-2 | TGTGCCAGCAGCCATGAGTTGAGTTATGAGGCCAACGTCCTGACTTTC | CASSHELSYEANVLTF
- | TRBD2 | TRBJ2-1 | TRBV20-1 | TGCAATGCTAGAGGGAGTAGCGGGAACCACAATGAGCAGTTCTTC | CNARGSSGNHNEQFF
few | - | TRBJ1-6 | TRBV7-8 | TGTGCCAGCAGCTTCAACATTGCCTCGAATTCACCCCTCCACTTT | CASSFNIASNSPLHF
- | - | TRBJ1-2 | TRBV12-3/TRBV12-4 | TGTGCCAGCAGTCTCGACTGGAACTATGGCTACACCTTC | CASSLDWNYGYTF
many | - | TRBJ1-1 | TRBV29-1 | TGCAGCGCCCCCTCCAATGGGAACACTGAAGCTTTCTTT | CSAPSNGNTEAFF
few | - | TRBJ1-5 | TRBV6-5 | TGTGCCAGCAGCCCAACCGCTCCCAGGGTGGGCAATCAGCCCCAGCATTTT | CASSPTAPRVGNQPQHF
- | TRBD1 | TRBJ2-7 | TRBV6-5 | TGTGCCCGCAGTTACCTGGCAGGGGGTGACGAGCAGTACTTC | CARSYLAGGDEQYF
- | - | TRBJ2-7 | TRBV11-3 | TGTGCCAGCAGCTTCGCCGGGTACGATCAATACTTC | CASSFAGYDQYF
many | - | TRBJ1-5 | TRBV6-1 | TGTGCCAGCAGTGAAGCCGGCAGCCGGAATCAGCCCCAGCATTTT | CASSEAGSRNQPQHF
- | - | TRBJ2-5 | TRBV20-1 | TGCAGTGCTAGAGACTGGACCCCCGGGGGAGAGACCCAGTACTTC | CSARDWTPGGETQYF
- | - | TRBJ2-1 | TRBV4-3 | TGCGCCAGCAGCCAAGATAGGGTTCCCGGGAGTATCTACAATGTGCAGTTCTTC | CASSQDRVPGSIYNVQFF